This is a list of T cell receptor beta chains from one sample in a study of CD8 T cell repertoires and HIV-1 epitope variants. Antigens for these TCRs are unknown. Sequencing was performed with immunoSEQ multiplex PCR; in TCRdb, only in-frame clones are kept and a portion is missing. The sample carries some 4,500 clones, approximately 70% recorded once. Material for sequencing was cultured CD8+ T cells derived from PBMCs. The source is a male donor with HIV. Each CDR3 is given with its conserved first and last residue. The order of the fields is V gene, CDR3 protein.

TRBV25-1,CASSEFGASGIYVQYF
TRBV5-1,CASSLGVGGQYF
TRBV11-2,CASSPAASGYNEQFF
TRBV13,CASSLGGDTYEQYF
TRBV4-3,CASSQDLTLNYEQYF
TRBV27,CASSSEIPSGSRMDEQFF
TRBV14,CASSQGGVQGLYGYTF
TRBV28,CASSSDRGEETQYF
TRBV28,CASSLGQGYTEAFF
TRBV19,CATTGGYGYTF
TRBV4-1,CASSQDRAGTGISREQYF
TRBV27,CASGDRGGNTEAFF
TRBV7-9,CASSLVGTEKLFF
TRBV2,CASSDGFGPRMDIQYF
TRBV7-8,CALGEDQNIQYF
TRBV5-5,CASSFGSYNEQFF
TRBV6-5,CASSGLAGNTGELFF
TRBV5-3,CASSLEGSYEQYF
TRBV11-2,CASSLGTGAYEQYF
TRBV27,CASSGGAQYF
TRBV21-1,CASSRTGKPGLALYNSYNEQFF
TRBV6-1,CASSEARVGTDTQYF
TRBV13,CASSSGSGELFF
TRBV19,CASSIGGQGLQPQHF
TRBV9,CASSAIQGPPFTDTQYF
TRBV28,CASSLLGASTDTQYF
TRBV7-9,CASSSTVNPIVSSYNEQFF
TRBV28,CASSPLMGEYNSPLHF
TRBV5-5,CASSLGYSEAFF
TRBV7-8,CASSPRRGFQETQYF
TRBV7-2,CASSVLAGETEETQYF
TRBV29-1,CSVEDMGGVDGYTF
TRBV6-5,CASSESDRHYTQYF
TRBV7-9,CASSLGTSEQYF
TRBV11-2,CASSLGTSGIRDNEQFF
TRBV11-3,CASSFGQGDVYGYTF
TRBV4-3,CASSGTGVTGELFF
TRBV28,CASRFIQAPGEKLFF
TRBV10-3,CATLGDSTYEQYF
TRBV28,CASSLSVGTYSYEQYF
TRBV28,CASSLMGGTEAFF
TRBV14,CASSSGLAGGPRGNEQFF